This T cell receptor (beta chain) was found in a study of CD8+ T cells in alopecia areata. Overall study results and limits: Higher clonality and more expanded CD8+ clones appeared in lesional than normal scalp.

On this clone: Its antigen is undetermined.

With 4 bases clipped from V and 2 bases from J, the junction kept 3 bases outside the gene matches. There are 13 residues in the CDR3. CDR1 is SQVTM and CDR2 is ANQGSEA in the germline V gene. Sequencing templates came from extracted RNA that was reverse transcribed into cDNA. Assay used: immunoSEQ multiplex PCR; TCRdb lists only in-frame clones, some missing. The data contain 120,000 or so clones, roughly 69% of them singletons. V usage is TRBV29-1 and J usage is TRBJ2-3; 7 nucleotides line up with TRBD1. Sequenced material: CD4+ T cells sorted from blood. This clonotype was obtained from a human donor in good health. The DNA for the CDR3 is TGCAGCGTTGTCGGGACAGTCACAGATACGCAGTATTTT. Translating gives CSVVGTVTDTQYF.